Listed below are T cell receptor beta chains from one sample, sequenced in a study of T cell responses to AZD1222 COVID-19 vaccine. The repertoire was sequenced with immunoSEQ multiplex PCR; TCRdb's copy has only in-frame clones and lacks some. Of approximately 74,000 clones detected, more than 80% appear once; the ten largest clones hold over 2%. This sample comprised peripheral blood, obtained on day 0 of AZD1222 vaccination. All receptors derive from an adult in good health. Each CDR3 is given with its conserved first and last residue. D genes are given only for firm matches. Rows may omit the clone size; those that give it use once, few, many or a size class.

>TRBV5-1|-|-|TRBJ1-1
TGCGCCAGCAGCTTGGAGGCAGCCGACACTGAAGCTTTCTTT
CASSLEAADTEAFF
>TRBV6-5|TRBD1|-|TRBJ1-1
TGTGCCAGCAAGACAGGGTCTGGGGCTTTCTTT
CASKTGSGAFF
>TRBV14|-|-|TRBJ2-4
TGTGCCAGCAGCCAAGGTCTTCTACTAGCCAAAAACATTCAGTACTTC
CASSQGLLLAKNIQYF
>TRBV2|TRBD2|-|TRBJ2-1
TGTGCCAGCAGGAGGGACTATACTAAGGAGCAGTTCTTC
CASRRDYTKEQFF
>TRBV19|-|-|TRBJ1-5
TGTGCCAGTAGTAGGGAGGGAGGCAATCAGCCCCAGCATTTT
CASSREGGNQPQHF
>TRBV28|TRBD2|-|TRBJ2-7
TGTGCCAGCACCCGGGCTAGCGGTGCCTACGAGCAGTACTTC
CASTRASGAYEQYF
>TRBV28|-|few|TRBJ2-7
TGTGCCAGCAGTTTATTAACCGACTACGAGCAGTACTTC
CASSLLTDYEQYF
>TRBV6-1|-|-|TRBJ2-7
TGTGCCAGCAGTGAACCCCGGGGGACCTACGAGCAGTACTTC
CASSEPRGTYEQYF
>TRBV6-5|-|-|TRBJ1-1
TGTGCCAGCAGTTACTCGGGGGGTACTGAAGCTTTCTTT
CASSYSGGTEAFF
>TRBV15|TRBD2|-|TRBJ2-3
TGTGCCACCAGCAGAGAACCCGGGCTAGCGGGAGATACGCAGTATTTT
CATSREPGLAGDTQYF
>TRBV29-1|TRBD2|-|TRBJ2-7
TGCAGCGCAATTTCCGGGACTAGCGGAAGAACCTACGAGCAGTACTTC
CSAISGTSGRTYEQYF
>TRBV4-3|-|medium-sized|TRBJ2-2
TGCGCCAGCAGCCCGACAGCGGATCGGGTGCCCGGGGAGCTGTTTTTT
CASSPTADRVPGELFF
>TRBV3-1/TRBV3-2|-|few|TRBJ1-2
TGTGCCAGCAGCCAAGATTTTGGCGTCTATGGCTACACCTTC
CASSQDFGVYGYTF
>TRBV19|-|-|TRBJ1-1
TGTGCCAGTAAGGAGGAGGTAACGAACACTGAAGCTTTCTTT
CASKEEVTNTEAFF
>TRBV5-4|TRBD1|-|TRBJ2-1
TGTGCCAGCAGCTTAGGACAGGCTTACAATGAGCAGTTCTTC
CASSLGQAYNEQFF
>TRBV28|-|-|TRBJ1-1
TGTGCCAGCACCCCTCAGTACACTGAAGCTTTCTTT
CASTPQYTEAFF
>TRBV5-1|-|-|TRBJ1-1
TGCGCCAGCAGCGAGAACCAAGCTCTGAACACTGAAGCTTTCTTT
CASSENQALNTEAFF
>TRBV6-6|TRBD2|-|TRBJ2-3
TGTGCCAGCAGTCCTAGTGCGACTAGCGGGACTGTGGATACGCAGTATTTT
CASSPSATSGTVDTQYF
>TRBV2|TRBD2|-|TRBJ2-3
TGTGCCAGCAATTTCCGGGGTAGCGGGACCACAGATACGCAGTATTTT
CASNFRGSGTTDTQYF
>TRBV4-1|-|-|TRBJ2-7
TGCGCCAGCAGCCAAGATAATCCGGGTCACTCCTACGAGCAGTACTTC
CASSQDNPGHSYEQYF
>TRBV12-5|-|-|TRBJ2-3
TGTGCTAGTGGTTTCGCGGCGGGGCTTGGTACAGATACGCAGTATTTT
CASGFAAGLGTDTQYF
>TRBV19|-|-|TRBJ2-5
TGTGCCAGTAGTGGAGGACAGCAGCACGAGACCCAGTACTTC
CASSGGQQHETQYF
>TRBV5-1|-|-|TRBJ1-2
TGCGCCAGCAGCTTGGAAGAGTTCTATGGCTACACCTTC
CASSLEEFYGYTF
>TRBV25-1|-|-|TRBJ2-1
TGTGCCAGCAGTTACAGGTCCGATGAGCAGTTCTTC
CASSYRSDEQFF
>TRBV5-1|TRBD2|-|TRBJ2-5
TGCGCCAGCAGCCCGAGGACTAGCGCAAACAAAGAGACCCAGTACTTC
CASSPRTSANKETQYF
>TRBV5-1|TRBD1|-|TRBJ2-1
TGCGCCAGCAGCTCGAGCAGGGGGCGAAATTCCTACAATGAGCAGTTCTTC
CASSSSRGRNSYNEQFF
>TRBV28|-|-|TRBJ1-2
TGTGCCAGCAGTCCCGGCGGAGGGAACTATGGCTACACCTTC
CASSPGGGNYGYTF
>TRBV6-5|TRBD1|once|TRBJ2-2
TGTGCCAGCAGCCAAGACAGGGGGCGGGGGGAGCTGTTTTTT
CASSQDRGRGELFF
>TRBV11-2|TRBD2|-|TRBJ2-1
TGTGCCAGCAGCTTAGTTCTAGCGGTAGCGTCCTACAATGAGCAGTTCTTC
CASSLVLAVASYNEQFF
>TRBV23-1|-|-|TRBJ2-7
TGCGCCAGCAGTCTGGAGGGATTCTACGAGCAGTACTTC
CASSLEGFYEQYF
>TRBV28|TRBD1|-|TRBJ1-3
TGTGCCAGCAGTTCGATGACAGGGTGGGGAAACACCATATATTTT
CASSSMTGWGNTIYF
>TRBV7-2|-|-|TRBJ2-2
TGTGCCAGCAGCTTACATTCCACCGGGGAGCTGTTTTTT
CASSLHSTGELFF
>TRBV27|-|-|TRBJ1-4
TGTGCCAGCAGTTTACTCCCAGGGAATGAAAAACTGTTTTTT
CASSLLPGNEKLFF
>TRBV6-6|-|-|TRBJ2-1
TGTGCCAGCAGCCCCGACTGGAACAATGAGCAGTTCTTC
CASSPDWNNEQFF
>TRBV5-6|-|-|TRBJ1-2
TGTGCCAGCAGCTTGGCAAAGGGTTCAGGTGTGTACTATGGCTACACCTTC
CASSLAKGSGVYYGYTF
>TRBV3-1/TRBV3-2|-|-|TRBJ2-7
TGTGCCAGCAGCCAAGAGGTCGGGCTAGCCGACGAGCAGTACTTC
CASSQEVGLADEQYF
>TRBV3-1/TRBV3-2|TRBD1|-|TRBJ2-7
TGTGCCAGCAGCTACGGACAGGGCCGGTACGAGCAGTACTTC
CASSYGQGRYEQYF
>TRBV4-3|-|-|TRBJ1-1
TGCGCCAGCAGCCAAGTACACGGGGGAAACACTGAAGCTTTCTTT
CASSQVHGGNTEAFF
>TRBV20-1|-|-|TRBJ2-7
TGCAGTGCTAGTGGGGGAGAGCAGTACTTC
CSASGGEQYF
>TRBV13|-|-|TRBJ1-6
TGTGCCAGCCGCTTGGACCTAAAACCCCTCCACTTT
CASRLDLKPLHF